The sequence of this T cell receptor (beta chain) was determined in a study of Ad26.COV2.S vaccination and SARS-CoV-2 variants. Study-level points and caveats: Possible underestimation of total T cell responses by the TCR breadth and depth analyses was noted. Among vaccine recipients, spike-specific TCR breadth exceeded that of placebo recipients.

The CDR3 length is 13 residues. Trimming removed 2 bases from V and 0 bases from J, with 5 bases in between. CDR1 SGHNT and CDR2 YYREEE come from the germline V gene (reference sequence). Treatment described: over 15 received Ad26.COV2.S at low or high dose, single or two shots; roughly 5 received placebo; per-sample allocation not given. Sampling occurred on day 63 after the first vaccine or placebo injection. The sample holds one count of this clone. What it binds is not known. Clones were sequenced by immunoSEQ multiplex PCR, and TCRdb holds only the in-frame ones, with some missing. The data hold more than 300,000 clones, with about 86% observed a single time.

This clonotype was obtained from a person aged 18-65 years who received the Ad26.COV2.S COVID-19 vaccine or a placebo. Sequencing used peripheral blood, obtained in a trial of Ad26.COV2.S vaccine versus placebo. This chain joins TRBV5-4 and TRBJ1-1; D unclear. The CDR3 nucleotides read TGTGCCAGCAGCTTAAGACTGAACACTGAAGCTTTCTTT. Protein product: CASSLRLNTEAFF.